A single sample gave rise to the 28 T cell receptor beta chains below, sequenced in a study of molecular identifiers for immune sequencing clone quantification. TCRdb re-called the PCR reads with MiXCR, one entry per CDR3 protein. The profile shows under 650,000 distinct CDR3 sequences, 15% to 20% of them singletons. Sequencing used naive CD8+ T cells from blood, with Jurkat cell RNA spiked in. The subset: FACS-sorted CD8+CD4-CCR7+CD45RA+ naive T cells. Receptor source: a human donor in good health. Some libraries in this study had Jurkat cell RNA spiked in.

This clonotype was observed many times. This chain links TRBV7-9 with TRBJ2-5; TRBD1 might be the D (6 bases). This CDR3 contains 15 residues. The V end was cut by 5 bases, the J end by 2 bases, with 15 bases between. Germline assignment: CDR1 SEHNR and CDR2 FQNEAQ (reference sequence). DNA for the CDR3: TGTGCCAGCAGCATCCCGACAGGTCCACAAGAGACCCAGTACTTC. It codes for CASSIPTGPQETQYF.

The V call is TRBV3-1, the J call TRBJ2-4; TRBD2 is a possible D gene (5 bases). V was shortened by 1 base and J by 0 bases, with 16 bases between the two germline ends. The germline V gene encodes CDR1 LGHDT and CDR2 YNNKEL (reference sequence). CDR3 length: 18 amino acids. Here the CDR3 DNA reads TGTGCCAGCAGCCAAGCTTTTCTCCCAGGACTAGCCAAAAACATTCAGTACTTC. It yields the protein CASSQAFLPGLAKNIQYF.

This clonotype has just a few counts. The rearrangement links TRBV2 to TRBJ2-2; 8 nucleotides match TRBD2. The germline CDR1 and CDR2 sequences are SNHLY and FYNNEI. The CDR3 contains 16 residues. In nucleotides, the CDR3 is TGTGTCTACTTACTAGCGGCTAGGCGGTACACCGGGGAGCTGTTTTTT. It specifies CVYLLAARRYTGELFF. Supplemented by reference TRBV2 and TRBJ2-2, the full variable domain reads EPEVTQTPSHQVTQMGQEVILRCVPISNHLYFYWYRQILGQKVEFLVSFYNNEISEKSEIFDDQFSVERPDGSNFTLKIRSTKLEDSAMYFCVYLLAARRYTGELFFGEGSRLTVL.

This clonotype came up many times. CDR3 bases: TGTGCCAGCAGCTTAGGCGTAGCGGGAGGGCCAGATACGCAGTATTTT. Amino acids: CASSLGVAGGPDTQYF. The chain carries TRBV7-9 and TRBJ2-3; 11 nucleotides align to TRBD2. The CDR3 has 16 amino acids. Germline CDR1 is SEHNR and CDR2 is FQNEAQ (reference sequence). Trimming cost V 1 base and J 4 bases; bases outside gene matches: 4.

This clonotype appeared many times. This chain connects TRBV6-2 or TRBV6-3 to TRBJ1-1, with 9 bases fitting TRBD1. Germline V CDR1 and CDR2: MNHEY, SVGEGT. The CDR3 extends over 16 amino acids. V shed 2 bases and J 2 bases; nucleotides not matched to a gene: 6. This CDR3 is CASSYHPGQGNTEAFF. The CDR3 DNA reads TGTGCCAGCAGTTACCATCCGGGACAGGGAAACACTGAAGCTTTCTTT.

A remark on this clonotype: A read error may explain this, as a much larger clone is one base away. The CDR3 region has the DNA TGCGCCGGCAGCCAAGGGACCAAAAGCACAGATACGCAGTATTTT. It specifies CAGSQGTKSTDTQYF. This chain joins TRBV4-3 and TRBJ2-3; D assignment may be TRBD1 or TRBD2 (5 bases each). Germline V gene lookup returns CDR1 LGHNA and CDR2 YSLEER. The CDR3 loop spans 15 amino acids.

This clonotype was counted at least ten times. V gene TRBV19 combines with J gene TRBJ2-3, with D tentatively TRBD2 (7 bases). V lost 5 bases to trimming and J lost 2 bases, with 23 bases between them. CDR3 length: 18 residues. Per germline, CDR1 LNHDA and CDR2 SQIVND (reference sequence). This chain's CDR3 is CASSVLGLTGGTTDTQYF. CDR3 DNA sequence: TGTGCCAGTAGTGTATTAGGACTGACGGGGGGCACCACAGATACGCAGTATTTT. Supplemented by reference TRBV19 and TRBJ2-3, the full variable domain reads DGGITQSPKYLFRKEGQNVTLSCEQNLNHDAMYWYRQDPGQGLRLIYYSQIVNDFQKGDIAEGYSVSREKKESFPLTVTSAQKNPTAFYLCASSVLGLTGGTTDTQYFGPGTRLTVL.

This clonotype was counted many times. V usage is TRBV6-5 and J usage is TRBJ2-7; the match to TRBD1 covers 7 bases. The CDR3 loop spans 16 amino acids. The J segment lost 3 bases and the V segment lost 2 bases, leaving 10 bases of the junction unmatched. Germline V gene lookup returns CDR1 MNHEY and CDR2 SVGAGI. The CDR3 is CASSYHTTGQNYEQYF. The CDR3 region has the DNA TGTGCCAGCAGTTACCACACTACGGGACAGAACTACGAGCAGTACTTC.

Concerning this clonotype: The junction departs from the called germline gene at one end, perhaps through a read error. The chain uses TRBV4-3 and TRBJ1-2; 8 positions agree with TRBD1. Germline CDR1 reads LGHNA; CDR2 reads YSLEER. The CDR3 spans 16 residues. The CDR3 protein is CAGSQEFDRGDYGNTF. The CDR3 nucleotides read TGCGCCGGCAGCCAAGAGTTTGACAGGGGCGACTATGGCAACACCTTC.

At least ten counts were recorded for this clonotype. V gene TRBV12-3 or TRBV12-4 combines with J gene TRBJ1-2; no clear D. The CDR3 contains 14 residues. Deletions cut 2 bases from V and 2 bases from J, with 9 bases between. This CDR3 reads CASSLNAQNYGYTF. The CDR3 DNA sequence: TGTGCCAGCAGTTTAAACGCGCAGAACTATGGCTACACCTTC.

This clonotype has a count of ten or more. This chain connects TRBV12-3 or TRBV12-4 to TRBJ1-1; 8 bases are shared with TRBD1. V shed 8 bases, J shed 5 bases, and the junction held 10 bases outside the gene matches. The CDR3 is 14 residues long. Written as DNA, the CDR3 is TGTGCCAGCGGGCCCAACAGGGGGTGGACTGAAGCTTTCTTT. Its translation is CASGPNRGWTEAFF.

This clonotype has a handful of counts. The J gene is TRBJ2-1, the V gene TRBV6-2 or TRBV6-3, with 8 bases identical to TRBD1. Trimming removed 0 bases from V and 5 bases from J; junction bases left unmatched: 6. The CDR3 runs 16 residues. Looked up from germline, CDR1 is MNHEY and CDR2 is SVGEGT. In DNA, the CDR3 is TGTGCCAGCAGTTACTCGAGGGGACAGGACAACAATGAGCAGTTCTTC. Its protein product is CASSYSRGQDNNEQFF.

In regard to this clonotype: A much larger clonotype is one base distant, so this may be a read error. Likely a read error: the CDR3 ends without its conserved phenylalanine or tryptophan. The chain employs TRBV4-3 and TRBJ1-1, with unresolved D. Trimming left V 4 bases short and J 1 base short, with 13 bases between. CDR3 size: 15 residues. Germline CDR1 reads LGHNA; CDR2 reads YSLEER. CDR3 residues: CASSRHEAANTEAFS. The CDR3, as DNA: TGCGCCAGCAGCCGCCACGAGGCAGCGAACACTGAAGCTTTCTCT.

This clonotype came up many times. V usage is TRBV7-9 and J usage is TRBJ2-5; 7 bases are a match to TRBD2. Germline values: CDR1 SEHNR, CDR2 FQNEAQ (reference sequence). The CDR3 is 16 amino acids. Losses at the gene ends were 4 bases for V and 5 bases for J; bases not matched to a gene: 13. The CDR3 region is CASSSYLGGLVETQYF. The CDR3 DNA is TGTGCCAGCAGCTCCTACCTGGGAGGACTAGTTGAGACCCAGTACTTC.

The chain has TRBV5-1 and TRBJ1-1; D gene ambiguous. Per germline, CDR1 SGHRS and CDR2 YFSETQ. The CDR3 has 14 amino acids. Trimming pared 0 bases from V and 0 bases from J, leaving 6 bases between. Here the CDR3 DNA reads TGCGCCAGCAGCTTGGAGCCTGTGAACACTGAAGCTTTCTTT. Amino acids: CASSLEPVNTEAFF.

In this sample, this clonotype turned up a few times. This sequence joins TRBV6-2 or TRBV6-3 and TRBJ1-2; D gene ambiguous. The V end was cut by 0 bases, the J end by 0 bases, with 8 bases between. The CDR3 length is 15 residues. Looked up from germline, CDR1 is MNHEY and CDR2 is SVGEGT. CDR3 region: CASSYSEISNYGYTF. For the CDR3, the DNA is TGTGCCAGCAGTTACTCCGAAATCTCTAACTATGGCTACACCTTC.

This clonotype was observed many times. The CDR3: CASSLGTVGSPLHF. In DNA, the CDR3 is TGTGCCAGCAGCTTAGGAACAGTCGGGTCACCCCTCCACTTT. The chain combines TRBV7-3 with TRBJ1-6, with D uncertain. In germline, CDR1 is SGHTA, CDR2 FQGTGA. The CDR3 is made up of 14 amino acids. Trimming removed 2 bases at V and 10 bases at J, with 12 bases between.

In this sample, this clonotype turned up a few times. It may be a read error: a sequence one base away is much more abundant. CDR3 amino acids: CSAVGEGREYEQYF. The CDR3, as DNA: TGCAGCGCCGTGGGTGAGGGGCGCGAGTACGAGCAGTACTTC. The V gene is TRBV29-1, the J gene TRBJ2-7; D may match TRBD1 or TRBD2 (5 bases each). The CDR3 extends over 14 amino acids. The germline V and J ends were trimmed by 7 bases and 4 bases, with 20 bases remaining between them. Germline V gives CDR1 SQVTM, CDR2 ANQGSEA.

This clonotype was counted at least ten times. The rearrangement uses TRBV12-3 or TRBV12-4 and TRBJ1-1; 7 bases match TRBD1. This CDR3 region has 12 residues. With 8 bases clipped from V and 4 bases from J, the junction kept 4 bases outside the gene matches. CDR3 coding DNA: TGTGCCAGCCTGGAGGGGGCCACTGAAGCTTTCTTT. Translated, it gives CASLEGATEAFF.

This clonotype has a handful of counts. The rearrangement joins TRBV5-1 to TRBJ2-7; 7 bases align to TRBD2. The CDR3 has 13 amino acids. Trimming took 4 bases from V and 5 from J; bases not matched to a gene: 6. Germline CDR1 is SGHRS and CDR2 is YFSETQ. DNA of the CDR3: TGCGCCAGCAGCGGCGGGACTACCCACGAGCAGTACTTC. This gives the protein CASSGGTTHEQYF.

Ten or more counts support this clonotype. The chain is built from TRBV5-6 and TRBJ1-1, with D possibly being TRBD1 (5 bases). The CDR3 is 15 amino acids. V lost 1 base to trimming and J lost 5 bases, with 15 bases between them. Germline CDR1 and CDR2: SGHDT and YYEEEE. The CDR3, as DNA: TGTGCCAGCAGCTTGTTTCCAGGGACGGGTACTGAAGCTTTCTTT. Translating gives CASSLFPGTGTEAFF.

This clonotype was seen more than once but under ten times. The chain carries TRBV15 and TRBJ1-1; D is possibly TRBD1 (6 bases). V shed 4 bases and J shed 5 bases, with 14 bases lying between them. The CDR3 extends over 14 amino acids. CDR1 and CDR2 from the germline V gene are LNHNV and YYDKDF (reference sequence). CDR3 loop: CATSTGGAYTEAFF. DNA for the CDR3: TGTGCCACCAGCACTGGGGGGGCGTATACTGAAGCTTTCTTT.

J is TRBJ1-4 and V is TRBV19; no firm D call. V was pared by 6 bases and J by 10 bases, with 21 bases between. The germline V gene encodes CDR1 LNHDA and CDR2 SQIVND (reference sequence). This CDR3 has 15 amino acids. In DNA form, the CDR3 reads TGTGCCAGTAGCCCCTTCGAGGGTGAGTTTGGAAAACTGTTTTTT. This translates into CASSPFEGEFGKLFF.

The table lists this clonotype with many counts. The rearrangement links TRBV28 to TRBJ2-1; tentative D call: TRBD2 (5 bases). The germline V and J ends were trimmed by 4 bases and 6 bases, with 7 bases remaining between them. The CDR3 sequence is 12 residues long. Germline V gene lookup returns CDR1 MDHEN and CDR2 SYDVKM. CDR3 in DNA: TGTGCCAGCAGTTCCACTAGCAATGAGCAGTTCTTC. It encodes CASSSTSNEQFF.

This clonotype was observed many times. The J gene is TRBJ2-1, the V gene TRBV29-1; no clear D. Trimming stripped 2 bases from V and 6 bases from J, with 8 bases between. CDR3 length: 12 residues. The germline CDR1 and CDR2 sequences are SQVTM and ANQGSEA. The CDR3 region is CSVESAVNEQFF. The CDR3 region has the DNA TGCAGCGTTGAATCCGCTGTCAATGAGCAGTTCTTC.

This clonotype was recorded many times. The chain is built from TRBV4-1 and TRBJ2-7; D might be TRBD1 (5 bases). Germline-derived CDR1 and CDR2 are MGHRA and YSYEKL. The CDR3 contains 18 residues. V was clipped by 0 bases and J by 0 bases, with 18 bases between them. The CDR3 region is CASSQDMAGHDLSYEQYF. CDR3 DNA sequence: TGCGCCAGCAGCCAAGATATGGCAGGGCACGACCTCTCCTACGAGCAGTACTTC.

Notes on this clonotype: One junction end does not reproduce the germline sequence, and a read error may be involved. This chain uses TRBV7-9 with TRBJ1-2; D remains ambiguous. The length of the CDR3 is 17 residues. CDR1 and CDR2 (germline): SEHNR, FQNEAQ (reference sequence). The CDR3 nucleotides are TGTGCCGGCAGCCTGCCGCTGGGCCTCCTTTCTAACTATGGCTACACCTTC. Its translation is CAGSLPLGLLSNYGYTF.

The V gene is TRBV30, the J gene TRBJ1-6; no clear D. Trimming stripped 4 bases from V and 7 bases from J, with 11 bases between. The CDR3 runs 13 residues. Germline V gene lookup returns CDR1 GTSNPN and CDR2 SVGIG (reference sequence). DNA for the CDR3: TGTGCCTGGAACGTACGGGTCAATTCACCCCTCCACTTT. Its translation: CAWNVRVNSPLHF.